These 6 T cell receptor beta chains were sequenced from one sample in a study of a mutant IDH1 vaccine in newly diagnosed glioma. These TCRs are of unknown antigen specificity. The time point was: week 11, during vaccination. Vaccination used 300 ug of mutant IDH1 20-mer peptide per dose, with topical imiquimod. TCRdb's copy holds only in-frame clones and misses some; the assay was immunoSEQ multiplex PCR. Found here are some 60,000 clones, 84% of them singletons; the top ten hold roughly 3.5%. Sample: PBMCs, taken from a glioma patient whose treatment included an IDH1 peptide vaccine. These receptors originate from a man aged 30 to 45 with glioma.

This rearrangement joins TRBV9 to TRBJ2-2; tentative D call: TRBD1 (5 bases). The length of the CDR3 is 14 residues. CDR1 SGDLS and CDR2 YYNGEE come from the germline V gene. With 4 bases removed from V and 0 bases from J, the gap between germline ends came to 7 bases. CDR3 loop: CASSQTANTGELFF. In DNA, the CDR3 is TGTGCCAGCAGCCAGACAGCGAACACCGGGGAGCTGTTTTTT.

The chain couples TRBV29-1 to TRBJ2-1, with D perhaps TRBD1 or TRBD2 (5 bases each). The CDR3 extends over 12 amino acids. The germline gives CDR1 SQVTM, CDR2 ANQGSEA. Trimming cost V 0 bases and J 8 bases, with 8 bases left between them. The chain's CDR3 is CSVEDRGHEQFF. The CDR3 nucleotides read TGCAGCGTTGAAGATCGGGGACATGAGCAGTTCTTC.

This chain connects TRBV9 to TRBJ1-2; 9 bases match TRBD1. Germline V gene data show CDR1 as SGDLS and CDR2 as YYNGEE. V shed 0 bases and J 6 bases; nucleotides not matched to a gene: 15. The CDR3 sequence is 18 residues long. This chain's CDR3 is CASSVDPGTGYTSNGYTF. In DNA form, the CDR3 reads TGTGCCAGCAGCGTAGATCCTGGGACAGGGTATACTTCGAATGGCTACACCTTC.

This clone was observed a handful of times. The chain is built from TRBV6-4 and TRBJ2-3; 12 bases line up with TRBD2. The CDR3 sequence is 16 residues long. Germline values: CDR1 MRHNA, CDR2 SNTAGT. V gave up 4 bases and J gave up 2 bases; unmatched junction bases: 4. This CDR3 reads CASSATSGSNTDTQYF. The CDR3 DNA follows: TGTGCCAGCAGTGCGACTAGCGGGAGTAACACAGATACGCAGTATTTT.

The table lists this clone with a few counts. The chain joins TRBV4-2 to TRBJ1-4; 9 positions match TRBD1. CDR3 size: 18 residues. CDR1 and CDR2 (germline): LGHNA, YNFKEQ. Germline trimming cut 3 bases from V and 7 bases from J; bases unmatched to any gene: 15. CDR3 loop: CASSQGQGGFVSGEKLFF. CDR3 sequence (DNA): TGTGCCAGCAGCCAGGGACAGGGAGGTTTTGTGTCGGGTGAAAAACTGTTTTTT.

Only a few counts were recorded for this clone. The gene calls are TRBV7-3 and TRBJ1-2; 12 nucleotides agree with TRBD1. J lost 8 bases, V lost 4 bases, and 5 bases had no gene match. Germline V gene sequence: CDR1 SGHTA, CDR2 FQGTGA. The CDR3 runs to 14 residues. This CDR3 is CASSSGQGALGYTF. CDR3 sequence (DNA): TGTGCCAGCAGCTCGGGACAGGGGGCGCTCGGCTACACCTTC.